This TCR beta chain was found in a study of blood T cell repertoires in COVID-19. Study background: From T cells, B-cell-depleted T cells, or PBMCs came the material, which was cDNA or gDNA.

V was clipped by 2 bases and J by 6 bases, with 2 bases between them. Germline V gives CDR1 SGHAT, CDR2 FQNNGV. The CDR3 contains 10 residues. The protocol was immunoSEQ multiplex PCR, while the TCRdb copy is restricted to in-frame clones and leaves out a portion. The sample carries under 130,000 clones, roughly nine tenths recorded once. The chain employs TRBV11-2 and TRBJ2-7; D call uncertain. Material for sequencing was peripheral blood. The source is a man in his fifties or sixties in a cohort sampled during active COVID-19. The CDR3 here is CASSLLEQYF. CDR3 sequence (DNA): TGTGCCAGCAGCTTACTCGAGCAGTACTTC. Full variable domain (rest looked up from reference TRBV11-2 and TRBJ2-7): EAGVAQSPRYKIIEKRQSVAFWCNPISGHATLYWYQQILGQGPKLLIQFQNNGVVDDSQLPKDRFSAERLKGVDSTLKIQPAKLEDSAVYLCASSLLEQYFGPGTRLTVT.